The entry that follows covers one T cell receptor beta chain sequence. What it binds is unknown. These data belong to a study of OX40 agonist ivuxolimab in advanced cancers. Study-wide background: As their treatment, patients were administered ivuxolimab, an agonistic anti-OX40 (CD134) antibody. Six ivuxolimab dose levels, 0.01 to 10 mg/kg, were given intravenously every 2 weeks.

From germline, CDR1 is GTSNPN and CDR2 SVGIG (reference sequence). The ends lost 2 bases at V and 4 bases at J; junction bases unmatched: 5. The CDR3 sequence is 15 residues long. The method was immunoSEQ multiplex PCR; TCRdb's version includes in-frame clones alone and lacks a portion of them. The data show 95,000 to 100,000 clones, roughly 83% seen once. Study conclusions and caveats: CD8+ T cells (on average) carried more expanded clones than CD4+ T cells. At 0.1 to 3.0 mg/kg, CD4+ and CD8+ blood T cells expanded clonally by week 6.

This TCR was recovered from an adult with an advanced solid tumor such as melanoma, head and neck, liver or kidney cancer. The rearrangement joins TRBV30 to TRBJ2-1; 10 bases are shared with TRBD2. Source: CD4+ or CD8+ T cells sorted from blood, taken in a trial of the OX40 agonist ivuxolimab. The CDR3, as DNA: TGTGCCTGGAGTTCACTAGCGGGACGGTACAATGAGCAGTTCTTC. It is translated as CAWSSLAGRYNEQFF.